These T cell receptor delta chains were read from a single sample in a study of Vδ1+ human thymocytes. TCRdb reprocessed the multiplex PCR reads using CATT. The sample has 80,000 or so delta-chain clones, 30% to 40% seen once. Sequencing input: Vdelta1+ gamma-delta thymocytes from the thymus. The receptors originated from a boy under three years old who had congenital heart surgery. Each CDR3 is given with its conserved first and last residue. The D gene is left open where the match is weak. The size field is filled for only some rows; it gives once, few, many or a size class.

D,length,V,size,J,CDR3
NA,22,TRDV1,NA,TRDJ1,CALGERVLPKGGSTKYTDKLIF
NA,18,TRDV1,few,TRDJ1,CALGDLLNTDVVTDKLIF
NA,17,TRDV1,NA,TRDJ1,CALGGTTSIRYTDKLIF
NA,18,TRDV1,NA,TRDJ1,CALGATRPHVPYTDKLIF
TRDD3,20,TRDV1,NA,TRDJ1,CALAWKPRLGIHRGTDKLIF
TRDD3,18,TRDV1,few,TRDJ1,CALGESLGSYRGIRKLIF
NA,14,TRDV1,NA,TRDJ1,CALGELVYIGGLIF
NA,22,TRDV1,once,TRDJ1,CALGVPFLTYWGTVRYTDKLIF
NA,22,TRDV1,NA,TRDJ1,CALGELPPCGPRPAHATDKLIF
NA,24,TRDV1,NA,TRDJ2,CALGERPSRPKQGRRVTLTAQLFF
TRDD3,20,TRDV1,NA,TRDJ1,CALGELAPGDTRRIYDKLIF
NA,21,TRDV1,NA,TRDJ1,CALGGTFQPGGDCLYTDRLIF
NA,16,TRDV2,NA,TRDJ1,CACDTGPGCFTDKLIF
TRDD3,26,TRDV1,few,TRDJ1,CALGELPKGSYELSHWGIRLTDKLIF
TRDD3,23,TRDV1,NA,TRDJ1,CALGTNLRYWGIRPVSYTDKLIF
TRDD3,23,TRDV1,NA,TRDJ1,CALGSSTTLPTVLGDTPTDKLIF
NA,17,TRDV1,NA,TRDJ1,CALRGVLYGPYTDKLIF
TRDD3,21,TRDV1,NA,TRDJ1,CALGEPFLKEGGIPRGDKLIF